This passage covers 8 T cell receptor beta chains from one sample sequenced in a study of cytomegalovirus exposure and HLA in healthy donors. PCR involved 60 Vbeta and 13 Jbeta primers. Repertoires were generated with immunoSEQ multiplex PCR, while TCRdb's copy carries only in-frame clones and drops some. In the table there are about 120,000 clones, around three quarters of which are singletons. The sample comprised PBMCs. The receptors derive from a man between 18 and 35 years old in good health and CMV-seropositive.

The chain links TRBV4-1 to TRBJ1-1, with a weak D call TRBD1 (5 bases). V lost 1 base and J 4 bases, leaving 10 bases between the germline ends. The CDR3 has 14 amino acids. Germline CDR1 and CDR2: MGHRA and YSYEKL. The CDR3 reads CASSQASGITEAFF. The CDR3 nucleotides read TGCGCCAGCAGCCAAGCATCAGGGATCACTGAAGCTTTCTTT.

Only a few counts were recorded for this clone. At one end the junction does not follow the germline gene, possibly because of a read error. The J gene is TRBJ2-2, the V gene TRBV27, with 14 bases fitting TRBD2. This CDR3 has 17 amino acids. Germline V gene sequence: CDR1 MNHEY, CDR2 SMNVEV (reference sequence). In nucleotides, the CDR3 is TGTGCCAGCAGTTTAGTAATGGGGACTAGCGGGAGCCGGGGAGCTGTTTTT. Residues: CASSLVMGTSGSRGAVF.

CDR3 protein: CASSDGGSFSQYF. Here the CDR3 DNA reads TGTGCCAGCAGTGATGGCGGGAGCTTCAGTCAGTACTTC. The V call is TRBV6-1, the J call TRBJ2-4, with TRBD2 matching 7 bases. Unmatched junction bases numbered 8, after V lost 3 bases and J lost 12 bases. The germline gives CDR1 MNHNS, CDR2 SASEGT. The CDR3 spans 13 residues.

The chain uses TRBV30 and TRBJ2-1, with 12 bases lining up with TRBD2. After removal of 0 bases from V and 5 bases from J, the junction contained 17 bases not matched to a gene. Per the germline V gene, CDR1 is GTSNPN and CDR2 is SVGIG (reference sequence). The CDR3 totals 20 residues. The CDR3 region has the DNA TGTGCCTGGAGTGTACTCTTTGGGCTAGCGGGGGGGCCCCCCGACAATGAGCAGTTCTTC. Amino acids: CAWSVLFGLAGGPPDNEQFF.

The V call is TRBV29-1, the J call TRBJ1-1; D unresolved. Trimming took 4 bases from V and 2 from J, leaving 11 bases between them. The CDR3 sequence is 13 residues long. Germline V CDR1 and CDR2: SQVTM, ANQGSEA. The chain's CDR3 is CSVAKHPNTEAFF. CDR3 DNA: TGCAGCGTTGCGAAACACCCAAACACTGAAGCTTTCTTT.

The CDR3 loop reads CASRETGENTEAFF. In DNA form, the CDR3 reads TGTGCCAGCCGAGAGACAGGGGAGAACACTGAAGCTTTCTTT. V gene TRBV28 combines with J gene TRBJ1-1; 8 bases are a match to TRBD1. Germline loops: CDR1 MDHEN, CDR2 SYDVKM. CDR3 length: 14 residues. The V and J ends lost 8 bases and 1 base, in that order; junction bases with no gene match: 6. Drawing the rest from reference TRBV28 and TRBJ1-1, the complete variable domain is DVKVTQSSRYLVKRTGEKVFLECVQDMDHENMFWYRQDPGLGLRLIYFSYDVKMKEKGDIPEGYSVSREKKERFSLILESASTNQTSMYLCASRETGENTEAFFGQGTRLTVV.

This clone was seen just once. This chain joins TRBV29-1 and TRBJ1-2; possibly TRBD1 for D (5 bases). Germline V CDR1 and CDR2: SQVTM, ANQGSEA. Trimming took off 6 bases at V and 0 bases at J, with 8 bases between the two ends. This CDR3 region has 12 residues. For the CDR3, the DNA is TGCAGCGTCGGGGGGGCTAACTATGGCTACACCTTC. This codes for CSVGGANYGYTF.

The genes are TRBV2 and TRBJ1-4, with D hard to call. V was cut by 2 bases and J by 2 bases, with 15 bases left in between. This CDR3 spans 17 amino acids. Germline V gene data show CDR1 as SNHLY and CDR2 as FYNNEI. The CDR3 DNA reads as TGTGCCAGCAGTGAATTCTCACTCGTCGGGACTAATGAAAAACTGTTTTTT. Protein product: CASSEFSLVGTNEKLFF.